The T cell receptor beta chain under discussion was sequenced for a study of CD4 T cells in relation to SARS-CoV-2 and coronaviruses. Study details: TCR beta CDR3s were sequenced after 10-day antigen culture of PBMCs. Study outcomes and limitations: Crossreactive clones expanded significantly less to SARS-CoV-2 than monoreactive clones.

Turning to this clone: Antigen unknown.

Generated by immunoSEQ multiplex PCR, the TCRdb table keeps only in-frame clones and is missing some. The sample contains roughly 24,000 clones, about four fifths of which appear only once. The CDR3 length is 14 residues. Germline V gene lookup returns CDR1 SGHTA and CDR2 FQGNSA. After removal of 1 base from V and 6 bases from J, the junction contained 3 bases not matched to a gene. Unexposed donor CD4+ T cells date from 2011-2018, before the COVID-19 pandemic. After roughly ten days of culture, CD4+ T cells were isolated. Unexposed-donor CD4+ T cells were probed with SARS-CoV-2 S/N and four cold-coronavirus spikes, cells permitting.

The receptor comes from a human donor in good health. The sample comprised CD4+ T cells from PBMCs, cultured in vitro. This rearrangement joins TRBV7-2 to TRBJ2-1; 7 bases match TRBD1. CDR3 amino acids: CASSLGGTVNEQFF. In DNA, the CDR3 is TGTGCCAGCAGCTTAGGGGGGACAGTCAATGAGCAGTTCTTC.